This T cell receptor beta chain was sequenced for a study of CXCR3-negative and CXCR3-positive naive CD8 T cells. Study-level findings and limits: Naive subsets did not differ in surface CD5, and the authors estimated TCR strength using properties of the TRB CDR3. CXCR3-positive naive cells had TRB CDR3s that were more hydrophobic than CXCR3-negative naive cells had.

Details on this clonotype: Its antigen is not identified.

Researchers prepared the TRB cDNA libraries using 5' RACE with UMI labels. Reanalyzing the 5' RACE reads, TCRdb keeps one entry per CDR3 protein, without DNA. This repertoire includes tens of thousands of distinct CDR3 sequences. Every CD8+ T cell subset underwent triplicate sorting at 250,000 to 300,000 cells apiece. Germline assignment: CDR1 LGHNA and CDR2 YSLEER. This CDR3 has 15 residues. The rearrangement joins TRBV4-3 to TRBJ2-1; no DNA is available, so the TRBD2 call from TCRdb remains unchecked. This TCR was recovered from a human donor in good health. Some clones in this sample may be carry-over from other donors' samples. The sequencing input was naive CXCR3+ CD8+ T cells from blood. Subset reported: CD45RO-CCR7+CD27+CD95- naive CD8+ T cells expressing CXCR3 (TNR3+). CDR3 protein: CASSQVGLLNNEQFF.